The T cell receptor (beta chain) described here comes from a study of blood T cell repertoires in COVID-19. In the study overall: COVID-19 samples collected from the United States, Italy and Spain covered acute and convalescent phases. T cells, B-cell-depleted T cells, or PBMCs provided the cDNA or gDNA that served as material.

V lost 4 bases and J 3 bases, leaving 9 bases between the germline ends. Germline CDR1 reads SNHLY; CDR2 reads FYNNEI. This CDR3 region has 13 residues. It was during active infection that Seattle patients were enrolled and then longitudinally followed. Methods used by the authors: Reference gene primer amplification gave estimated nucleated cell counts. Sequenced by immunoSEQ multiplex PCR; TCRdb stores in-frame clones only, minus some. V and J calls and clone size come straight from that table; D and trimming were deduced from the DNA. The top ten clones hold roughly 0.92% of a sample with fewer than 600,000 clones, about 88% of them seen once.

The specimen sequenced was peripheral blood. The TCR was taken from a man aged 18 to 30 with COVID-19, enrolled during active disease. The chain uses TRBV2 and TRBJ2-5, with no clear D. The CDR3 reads CASSGTEKETQYF. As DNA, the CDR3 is TGTGCCAGCAGTGGAACAGAAAAAGAGACCCAGTACTTC.